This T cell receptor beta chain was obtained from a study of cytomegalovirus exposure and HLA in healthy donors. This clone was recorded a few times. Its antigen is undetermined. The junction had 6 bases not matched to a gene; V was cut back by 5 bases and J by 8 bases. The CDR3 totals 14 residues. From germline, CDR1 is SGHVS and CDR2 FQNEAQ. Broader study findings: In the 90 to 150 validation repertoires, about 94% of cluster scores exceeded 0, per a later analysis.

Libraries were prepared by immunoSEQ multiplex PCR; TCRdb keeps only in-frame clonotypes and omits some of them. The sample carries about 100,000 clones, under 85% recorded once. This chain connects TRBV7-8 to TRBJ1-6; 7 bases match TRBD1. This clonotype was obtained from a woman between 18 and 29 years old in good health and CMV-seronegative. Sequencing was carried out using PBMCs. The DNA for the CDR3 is TGTGCCAGCAGCACACAGGGGCCCGATTCACCCCTCCACTTT. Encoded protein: CASSTQGPDSPLHF.